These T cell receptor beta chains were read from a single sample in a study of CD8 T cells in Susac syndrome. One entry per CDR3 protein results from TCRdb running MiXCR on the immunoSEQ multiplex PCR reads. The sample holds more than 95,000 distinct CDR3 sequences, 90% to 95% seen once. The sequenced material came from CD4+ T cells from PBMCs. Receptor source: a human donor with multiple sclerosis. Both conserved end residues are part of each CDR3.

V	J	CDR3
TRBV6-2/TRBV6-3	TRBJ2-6	CASSYRLKSPSGANVLTF
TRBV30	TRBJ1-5	CAWSQIQTGLNQPQHF
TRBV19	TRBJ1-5	CASSISEQPQHF
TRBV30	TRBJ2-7	CASGQGVYEQYF
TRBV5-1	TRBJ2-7	CASSLRRWGQDGRNTYEQYF
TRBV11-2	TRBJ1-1	CASSPEPTRKGAFF
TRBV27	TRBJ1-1	CASSLWGSTEAFF
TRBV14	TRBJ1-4	CASSRQGNEKLFF
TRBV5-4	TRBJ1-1	CASSMGTIPEAFF
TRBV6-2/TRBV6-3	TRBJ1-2	CASSYSTVPYGYTF
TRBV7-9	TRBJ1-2	CASSRDGNGYTF
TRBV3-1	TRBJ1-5	CASSQVRNTQPQHF
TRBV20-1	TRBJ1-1	CSARDAPGGTEAFF
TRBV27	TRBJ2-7	CASSLQPPKGPFSYEQYF
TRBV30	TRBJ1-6	CAWSVQQRDPLIHF
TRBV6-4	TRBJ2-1	CASSQLAGPYNEQFF
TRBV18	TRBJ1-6	CASSPPGQNSPLHF
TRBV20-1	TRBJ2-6	CSALGYLLTGDSGANVLTF